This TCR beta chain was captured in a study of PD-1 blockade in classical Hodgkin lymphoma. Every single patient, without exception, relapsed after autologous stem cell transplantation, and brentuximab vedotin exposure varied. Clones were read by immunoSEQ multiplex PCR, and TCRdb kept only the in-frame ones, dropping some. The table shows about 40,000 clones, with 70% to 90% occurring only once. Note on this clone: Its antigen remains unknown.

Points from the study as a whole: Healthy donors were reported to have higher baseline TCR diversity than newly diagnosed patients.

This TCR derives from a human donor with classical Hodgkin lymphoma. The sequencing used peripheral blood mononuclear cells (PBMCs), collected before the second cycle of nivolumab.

The CDR3 DNA sequence: TGCAGCGTTGAATCGGACGGTAATGAAAAACTGTTTTTT. Its protein product is CSVESDGNEKLFF. The J gene is TRBJ1-4, the V gene TRBV29-1; D gene unclear. V was shortened by 2 bases and J by 4 bases, with 8 bases between the two germline ends. The V gene's germline CDR1 is SQVTM and CDR2 ANQGSEA. This CDR3 has 13 amino acids.